This TCR beta chain is drawn from a study of blood T cell repertoires in COVID-19. As for the study in general: There were acute and convalescent COVID-19 samples, and they came from the United States, Italy and Spain. In each case, the material was cDNA or gDNA derived from T cells, B-cell-depleted T cells, or PBMCs.

In the source study's methods: Cell counts per sample came from amplifying reference gene primers. Libraries were prepared by immunoSEQ multiplex PCR; TCRdb keeps only in-frame clonotypes and omits some of them. Clone size and V and J calls were adopted from that table, with D and trimming inferred from the DNA. The table includes about 49,000 clones, approximately 85% detected once. This CDR3 has 15 residues. V trimming: 10 bases; J trimming: 7 bases; junction bases outside the gene matches: 15. Germline CDR1 reads MDHEN; CDR2 reads SYDVKM. Sequenced sample: peripheral blood. The gene calls are TRBV28 and TRBJ1-2, with 10 bases lining up with TRBD1. The TCR sequence derives from a human donor in a cohort sampled during active COVID-19. The DNA of the CDR3 is TGTGCCACCCGAGAGACGACAGGGGGCGAGGTTGGCTACACCTTC. This encodes CATRETTGGEVGYTF.